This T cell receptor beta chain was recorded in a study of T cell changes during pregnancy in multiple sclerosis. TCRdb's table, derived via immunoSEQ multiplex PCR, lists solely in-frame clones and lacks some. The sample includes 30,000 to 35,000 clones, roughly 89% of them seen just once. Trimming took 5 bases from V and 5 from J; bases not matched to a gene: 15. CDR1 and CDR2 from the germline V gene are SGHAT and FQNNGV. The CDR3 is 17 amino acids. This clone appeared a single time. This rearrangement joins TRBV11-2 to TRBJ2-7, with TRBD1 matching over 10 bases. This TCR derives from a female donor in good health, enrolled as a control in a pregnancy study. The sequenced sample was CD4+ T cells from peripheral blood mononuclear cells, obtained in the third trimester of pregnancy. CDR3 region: CASSPRPGTGAFNEQYF. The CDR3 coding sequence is TGTGCCAGCAGCCCCCGGCCCGGGACAGGGGCATTCAACGAGCAGTACTTC.